A single sample gave rise to the 6 T cell receptor beta chains below, sequenced in a study of esophageal squamous cell carcinoma under preoperative chemotherapy. The time point is: before preoperative PTX-NDP chemotherapy. TCRdb re-derived calls from the PCR reads in MiXCR, one entry per CDR3 protein. The sample has tens of thousands of distinct CDR3 sequences, roughly half seen once. Specimen collection occurred from a patient given preoperative chemotherapy. The receptors originated from a human donor with esophageal squamous cell carcinoma. The donor label of this sample is uncertain.

This clonotype was found many times. The V and J genes are TRBV7-7 and TRBJ2-1, with TRBD2 identical over 14 bases. The J segment lost 7 bases and the V segment lost 3 bases, leaving 2 bases of the junction unmatched. CDR3 size: 15 residues. Germline CDR1 is SSHAT and CDR2 is FNYEAQ (reference sequence). CDR3 region: CASSFGTSGGNEQFF. CDR3 sequence (DNA): TGTGCCAGCAGCTTTGGGACTAGCGGGGGTAATGAGCAGTTCTTC.

Remarks on this clonotype: At one end the junction does not follow the germline gene, possibly because of a read error. The chain carries TRBV7-6 and TRBJ2-1; the D gene is possibly TRBD1 (6 bases). The germline CDR1 and CDR2 sequences are SGHVS and FNYEAQ. The CDR3 is made up of 15 amino acids. CDR3 nucleotides: TGTGCCAGCGGCTTAGAGGGGGTGGGCAACAATGCGCAGTTCTTC. Translating it yields CASGLEGVGNNAQFF. Variable domain in full (rest from reference TRBV7-6 and TRBJ2-1): GAGVSQSPRYKVTKRGQDVALRCDPISGHVSLYWYRQALGQGPEFLTYFNYEAQQDKSGLPNDRFSAERPEGSISTLTIQRTEQRDSAMYRCASGLEGVGNNAQFFGPGTRLTVL.

On this clonotype itself: The conserved phenylalanine or tryptophan normally closing the CDR3 is absent here, so this likely arose from a read error. It is unclear where the CDR3 begins or ends on the DNA, so no DNA is shown, and the CDR3 is as TCRdb lists it. This chain uses TRBV7-6 with TRBJ2-5. 14 amino acids form the CDR3, both terminal residues included. Germline CDR1 is SGHVS and CDR2 is FNYEAQ. The CDR3 reads CASSLDVHPESQFS.

To note about this clonotype: The junction does not match germline at one end; this may be a read error. The chain has TRBV12-3 or TRBV12-4 and TRBJ2-5, with D perhaps given as TRBD1 or TRBD2 (5 bases each). CDR3 length: 14 amino acids. The CDR3 nucleotides are TGTGCGGGCAGCCGGGGCCGGGGCGAAGATACGCAGTATTTC. Its protein product is CAGSRGRGEDTQYF.

The CDR3 protein is CASSLLVTAPGEQFF. CDR3 DNA: TGTGCCAGCAGCTTACTAGTCACGGCCCCCGGTGAGCAGTTCTTC. The J gene is TRBJ2-7, the V gene TRBV7-3, with D uncertain. The J call may be faulty, since TRBJ2-1 better matches the DNA end. Germline lookup yields CDR1 SGHTA and CDR2 FQGTGA. This CDR3 comprises 15 residues.

The table lists this clonotype with many counts. The chain employs TRBV11-2 and TRBJ2-2, with no clear D. The CDR3 runs 12 residues. CDR1 and CDR2 from the germline V gene are SGHAT and FQNNGV. The ends were cut back, 1 base at V and 7 bases at J, with 4 bases in the middle. This CDR3 is CASSLGVGELFF. As DNA, the CDR3 is TGTGCCAGCAGCTTAGGGGTCGGGGAGCTGTTTTTT.